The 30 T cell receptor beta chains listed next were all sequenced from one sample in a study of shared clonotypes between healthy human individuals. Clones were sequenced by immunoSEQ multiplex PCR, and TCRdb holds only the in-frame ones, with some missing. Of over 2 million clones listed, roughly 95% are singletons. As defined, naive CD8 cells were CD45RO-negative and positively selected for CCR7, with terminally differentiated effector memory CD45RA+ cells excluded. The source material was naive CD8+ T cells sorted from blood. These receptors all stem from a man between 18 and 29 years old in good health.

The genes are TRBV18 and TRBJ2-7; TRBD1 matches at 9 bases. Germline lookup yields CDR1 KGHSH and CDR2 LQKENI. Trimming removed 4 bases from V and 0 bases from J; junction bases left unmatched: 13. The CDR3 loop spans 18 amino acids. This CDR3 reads CASSLPPGQGRGSYEQYF. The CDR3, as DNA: TGTGCCAGCTCACTCCCTCCGGGACAGGGAAGGGGCTCCTACGAGCAGTACTTC. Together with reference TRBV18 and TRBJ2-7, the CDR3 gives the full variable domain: NAGVMQNPRHLVRRRGQEARLRCSPMKGHSHVYWYRQLPEEGLKFMVYLQKENIIDESGMPKERFSAEFPKEGPSILRIQQVVRGDSAAYFCASSLPPGQGRGSYEQYFGPGTRLTVT.

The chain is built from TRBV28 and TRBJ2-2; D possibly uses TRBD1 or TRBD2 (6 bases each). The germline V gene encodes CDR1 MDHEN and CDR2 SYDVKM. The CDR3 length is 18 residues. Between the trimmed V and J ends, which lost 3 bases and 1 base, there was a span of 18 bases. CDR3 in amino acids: CASSLVSDRTKNTGELFF. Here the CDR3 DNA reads TGTGCCAGCAGTTTGGTTAGCGACAGGACTAAGAACACCGGGGAGCTGTTTTTT.

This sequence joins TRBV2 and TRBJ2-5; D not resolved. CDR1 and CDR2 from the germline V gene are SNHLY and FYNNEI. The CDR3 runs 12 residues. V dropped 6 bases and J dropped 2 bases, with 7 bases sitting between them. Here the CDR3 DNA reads TGTGCCAGCAGGCAATATCAAGAGACCCAGTACTTC. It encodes CASRQYQETQYF.

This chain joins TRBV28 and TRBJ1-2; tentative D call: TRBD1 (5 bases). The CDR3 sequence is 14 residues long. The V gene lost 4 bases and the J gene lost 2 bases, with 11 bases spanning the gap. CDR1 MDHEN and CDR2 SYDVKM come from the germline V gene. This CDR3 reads CASSSYRDNYGYTF. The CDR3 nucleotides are TGTGCCAGCAGTTCATACCGGGACAACTATGGCTACACCTTC.

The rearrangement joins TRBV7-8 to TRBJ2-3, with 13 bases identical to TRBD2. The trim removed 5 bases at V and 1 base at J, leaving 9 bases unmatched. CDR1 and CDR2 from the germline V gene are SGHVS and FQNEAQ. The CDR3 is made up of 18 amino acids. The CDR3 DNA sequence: TGTGCCAGCAGCGCGTGGACTAGCGGGAGTCTGGGCACAGATACGCAGTATTTT. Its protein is CASSAWTSGSLGTDTQYF.

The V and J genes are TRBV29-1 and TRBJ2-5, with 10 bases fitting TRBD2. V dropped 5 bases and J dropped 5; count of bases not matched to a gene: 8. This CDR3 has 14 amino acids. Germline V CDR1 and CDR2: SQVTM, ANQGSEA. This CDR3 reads CSVILAGVSETQYF. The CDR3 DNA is TGCAGCGTTATCCTAGCGGGAGTATCGGAGACCCAGTACTTC. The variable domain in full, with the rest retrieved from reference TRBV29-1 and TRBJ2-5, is SAVISQKPSRDICQRGTSLTIQCQVDSQVTMMFWYRQQPGQSLTLIATANQGSEATYESGFVIDKFPISRPNLTFSTLTVSNMSPEDSSIYLCSVILAGVSETQYFGPGTRLLVL.

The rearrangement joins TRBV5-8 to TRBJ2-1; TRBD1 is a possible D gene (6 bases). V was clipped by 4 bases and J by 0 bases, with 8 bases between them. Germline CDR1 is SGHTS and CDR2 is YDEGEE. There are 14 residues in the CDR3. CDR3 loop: CASSPRGSYNEQFF. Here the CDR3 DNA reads TGTGCCAGCAGCCCCAGGGGCTCCTACAATGAGCAGTTCTTC.

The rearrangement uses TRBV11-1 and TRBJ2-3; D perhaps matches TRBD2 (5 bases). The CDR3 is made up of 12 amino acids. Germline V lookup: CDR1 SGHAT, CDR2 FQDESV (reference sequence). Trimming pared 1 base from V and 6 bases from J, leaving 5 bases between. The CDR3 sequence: CASSLGGDTQYF. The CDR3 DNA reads TGTGCCAGCAGCTTAGGCGGGGATACGCAGTATTTT.

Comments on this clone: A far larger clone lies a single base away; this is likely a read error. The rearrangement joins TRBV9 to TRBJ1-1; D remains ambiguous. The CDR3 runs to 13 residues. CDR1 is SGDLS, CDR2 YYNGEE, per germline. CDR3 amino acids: CASSVGGNSEAFF. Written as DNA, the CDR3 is TGTGCCAGCAGCGTAGGTGGGAACTCTGAAGCTTTCTTT.

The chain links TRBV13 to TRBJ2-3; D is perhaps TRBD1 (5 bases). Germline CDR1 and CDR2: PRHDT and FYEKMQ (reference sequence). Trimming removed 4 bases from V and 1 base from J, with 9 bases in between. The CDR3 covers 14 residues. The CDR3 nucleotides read TGTGCCAGCAGCTCCCGACAGCGCACAGATACGCAGTATTTT. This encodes CASSSRQRTDTQYF.

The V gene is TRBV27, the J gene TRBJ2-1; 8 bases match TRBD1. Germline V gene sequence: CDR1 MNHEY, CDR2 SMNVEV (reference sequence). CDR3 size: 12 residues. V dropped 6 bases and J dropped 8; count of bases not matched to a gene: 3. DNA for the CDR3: TGTGCCAGCAGGACGACAGGGGATGAGCAGTTCTTC. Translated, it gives CASRTTGDEQFF.

DNA for the CDR3: TGTGCCAGCAGTTTAAGAGGGAATAGCAATCAGCCCCAGCATTTT. Translation gives CASSLRGNSNQPQHF. The rearrangement joins TRBV28 to TRBJ1-5; D ambiguous. Trimming took off 2 bases at V and 0 bases at J, with 8 bases between the two ends. The CDR3 covers 15 residues. Germline CDR1 reads MDHEN; CDR2 reads SYDVKM.

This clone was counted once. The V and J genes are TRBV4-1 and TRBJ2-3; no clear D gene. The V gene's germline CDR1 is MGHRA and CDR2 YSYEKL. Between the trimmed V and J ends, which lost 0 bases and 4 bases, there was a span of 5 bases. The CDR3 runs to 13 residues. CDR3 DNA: TGCGCCAGCAGCCAAGAATGGGCAGATACGCAGTATTTT. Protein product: CASSQEWADTQYF.

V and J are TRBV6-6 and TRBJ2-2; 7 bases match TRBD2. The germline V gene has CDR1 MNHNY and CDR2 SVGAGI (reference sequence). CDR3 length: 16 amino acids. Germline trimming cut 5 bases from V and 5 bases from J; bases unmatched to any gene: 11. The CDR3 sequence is CASSQSWEGLTGELFF. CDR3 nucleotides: TGTGCCAGCAGTCAAAGCTGGGAGGGTTTGACCGGGGAGCTGTTTTTT.

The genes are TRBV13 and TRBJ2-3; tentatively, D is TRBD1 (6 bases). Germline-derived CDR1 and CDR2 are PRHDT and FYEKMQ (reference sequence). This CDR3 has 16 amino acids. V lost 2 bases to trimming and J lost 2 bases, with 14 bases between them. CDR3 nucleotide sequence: TGTGCCAGCAGCTTACGAGTCAGGGGTTACACAGATACGCAGTATTTT. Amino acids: CASSLRVRGYTDTQYF.

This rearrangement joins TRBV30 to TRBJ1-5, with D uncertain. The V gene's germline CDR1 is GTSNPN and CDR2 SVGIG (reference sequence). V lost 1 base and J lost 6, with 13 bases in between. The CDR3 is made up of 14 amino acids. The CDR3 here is CAWSDSPGRQPQHF. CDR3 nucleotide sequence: TGTGCCTGGAGTGACTCTCCCGGCCGTCAGCCCCAGCATTTT.

DNA of the CDR3: TGTGCCAGCAGCTTAGACGGGGCCCATGAGCAGTTCTTC. This encodes CASSLDGAHEQFF. The chain carries TRBV11-3 and TRBJ2-1; D is tentatively TRBD1 or TRBD2 (5 bases each). CDR1 and CDR2 (germline): SGHNT, YENEEA. CDR3 size: 13 residues. The ends were cut back, 0 bases at V and 8 bases at J, with 8 bases in the middle.

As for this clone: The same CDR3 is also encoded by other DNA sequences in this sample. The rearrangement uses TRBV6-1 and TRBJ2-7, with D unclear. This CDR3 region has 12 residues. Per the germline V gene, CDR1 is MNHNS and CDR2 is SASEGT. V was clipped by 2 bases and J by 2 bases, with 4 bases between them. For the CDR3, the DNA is TGTGCCAGCAGTGAACACCCCTACGAGCAGTACTTC. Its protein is CASSEHPYEQYF.

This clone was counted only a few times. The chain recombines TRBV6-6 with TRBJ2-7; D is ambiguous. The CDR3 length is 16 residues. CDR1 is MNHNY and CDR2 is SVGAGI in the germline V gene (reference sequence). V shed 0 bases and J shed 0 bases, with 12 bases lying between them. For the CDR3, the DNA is TGTGCCAGCAGTTACTCTGCGCAAAGCAGCTCCTACGAGCAGTACTTC. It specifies CASSYSAQSSSYEQYF.

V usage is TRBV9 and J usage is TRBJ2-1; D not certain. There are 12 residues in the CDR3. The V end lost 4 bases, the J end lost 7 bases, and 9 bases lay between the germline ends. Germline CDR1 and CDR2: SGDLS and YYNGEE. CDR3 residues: CASSPLGNEQFF. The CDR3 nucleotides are TGTGCCAGCAGCCCTTTGGGTAATGAGCAGTTCTTC.

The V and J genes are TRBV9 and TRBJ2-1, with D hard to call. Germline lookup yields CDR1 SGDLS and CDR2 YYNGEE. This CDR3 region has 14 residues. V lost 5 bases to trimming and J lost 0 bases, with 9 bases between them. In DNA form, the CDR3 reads TGTGCCAGCAGTGACCCGAGCTCCTACAATGAGCAGTTCTTC. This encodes CASSDPSSYNEQFF.

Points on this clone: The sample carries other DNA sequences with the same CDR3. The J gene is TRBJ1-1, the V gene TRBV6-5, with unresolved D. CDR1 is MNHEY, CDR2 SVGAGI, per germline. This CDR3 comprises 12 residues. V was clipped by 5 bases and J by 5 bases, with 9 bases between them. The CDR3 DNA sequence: TGTGCCAGCAGTATGGGTGGGACTGAAGCTTTCTTT. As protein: CASSMGGTEAFF.

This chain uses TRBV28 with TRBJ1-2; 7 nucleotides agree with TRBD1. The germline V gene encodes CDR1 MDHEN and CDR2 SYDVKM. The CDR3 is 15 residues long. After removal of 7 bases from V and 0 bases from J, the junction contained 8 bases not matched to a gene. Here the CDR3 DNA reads TGTGCCAGCACCTCACGGGACAGAGCTAACTATGGCTACACCTTC. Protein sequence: CASTSRDRANYGYTF.

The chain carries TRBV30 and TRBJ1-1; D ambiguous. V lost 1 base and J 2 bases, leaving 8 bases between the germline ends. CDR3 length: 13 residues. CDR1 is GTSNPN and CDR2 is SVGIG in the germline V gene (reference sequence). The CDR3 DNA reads TGTGCCTGGAGTGGAGGGATAAACACTGAAGCTTTCTTT. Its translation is CAWSGGINTEAFF.

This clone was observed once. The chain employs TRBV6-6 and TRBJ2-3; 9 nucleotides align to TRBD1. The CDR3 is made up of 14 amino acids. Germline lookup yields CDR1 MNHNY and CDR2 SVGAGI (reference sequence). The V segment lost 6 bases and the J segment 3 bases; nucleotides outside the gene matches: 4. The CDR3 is CASREGQGTDTQYF. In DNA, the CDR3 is TGTGCCAGCAGGGAAGGACAGGGGACAGATACGCAGTATTTT.

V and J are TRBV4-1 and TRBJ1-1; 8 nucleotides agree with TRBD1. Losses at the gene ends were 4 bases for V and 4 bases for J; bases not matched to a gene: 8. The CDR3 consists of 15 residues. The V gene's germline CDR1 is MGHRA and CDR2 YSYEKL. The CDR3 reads CASSPRTGTTTEAFF. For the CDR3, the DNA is TGCGCCAGCAGCCCTCGGACAGGGACTACCACTGAAGCTTTCTTT.

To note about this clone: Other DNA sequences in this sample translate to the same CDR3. The CDR3 loop is CAWSVGLAGDYEQYF. CDR3 in DNA: TGTGCCTGGAGCGTGGGACTAGCGGGAGACTACGAGCAGTACTTC. The J gene is TRBJ2-7, the V gene TRBV30, with 14 bases lining up with TRBD2. Trimming took 3 bases from V and 3 from J; bases not matched to a gene: 4. Germline values: CDR1 GTSNPN, CDR2 SVGIG (reference sequence). There are 15 residues in the CDR3.

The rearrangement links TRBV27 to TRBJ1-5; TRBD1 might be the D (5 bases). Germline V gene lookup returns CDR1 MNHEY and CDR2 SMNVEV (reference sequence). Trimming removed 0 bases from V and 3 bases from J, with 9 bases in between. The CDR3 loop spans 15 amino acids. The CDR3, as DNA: TGTGCCAGCAGTTTATCGTGGGGGGTCAATCAGCCCCAGCATTTT. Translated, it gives CASSLSWGVNQPQHF.

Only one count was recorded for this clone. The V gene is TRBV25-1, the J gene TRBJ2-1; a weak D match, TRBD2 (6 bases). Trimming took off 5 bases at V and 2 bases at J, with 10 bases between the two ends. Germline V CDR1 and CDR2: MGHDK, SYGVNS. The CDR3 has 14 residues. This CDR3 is CASSFGGPYNEQFF. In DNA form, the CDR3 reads TGTGCCAGCAGTTTCGGGGGACCCTACAATGAGCAGTTCTTC. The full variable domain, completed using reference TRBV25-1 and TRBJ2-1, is EADIYQTPRYLVIGTGKKITLECSQTMGHDKMYWYQQDPGMELHLIHYSYGVNSTEKGDLSSESTVSRIRTEHFPLTLESARPSHTSQYLCASSFGGPYNEQFFGPGTRLTVL.

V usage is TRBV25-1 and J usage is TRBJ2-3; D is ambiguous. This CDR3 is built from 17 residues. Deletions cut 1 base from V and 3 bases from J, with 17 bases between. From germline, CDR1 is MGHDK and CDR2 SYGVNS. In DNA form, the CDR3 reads TGTGCCAGCAGTGAATGGAATAGCCCTCGAAGTACAGATACGCAGTATTTT. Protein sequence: CASSEWNSPRSTDTQYF.